The 18 T cell receptor beta chains below were found in one sample sequenced in a study of multiple sclerosis patients with progressive multifocal leukoencephalopathy. Clones were read by immunoSEQ multiplex PCR, and TCRdb kept only the in-frame ones, dropping some. The sample holds about 30,000 clones, 85% to 90% seen once. The time point denotes: more than five months of natalizumab therapy. Specimen: PBMCs, collected from a patient treated with natalizumab. Receptors were obtained from a human donor with multiple sclerosis.

The chain combines TRBV19 with TRBJ1-2; the D is unclear. Trimming left V 10 bases short and J 0 bases short, with 12 bases between. Germline V lookup: CDR1 LNHDA, CDR2 SQIVND (reference sequence). CDR3 length: 13 amino acids. CDR3 DNA: TGTGCCACTAAAAACCCCACTAACTATGGCTACACCTTC. Translating gives CATKNPTNYGYTF.

The chain has TRBV30 and TRBJ2-7; D uncertain. The germline gives CDR1 GTSNPN, CDR2 SVGIG (reference sequence). The ends were cut back, 3 bases at V and 2 bases at J, with 11 bases in the middle. CDR3 length: 13 amino acids. Written as DNA, the CDR3 is TGTGCCTGGAGAAGACCGGGTACCTACGAGCAGTACTTC. As protein: CAWRRPGTYEQYF.

This clone showed up just a few times. The chain employs TRBV2 and TRBJ1-3; D is unresolved. CDR3 length equals 13 residues. V was pared by 4 bases and J by 0 bases, with 4 bases between. Per germline, CDR1 SNHLY and CDR2 FYNNEI. The DNA for the CDR3 is TGTGCCAGCAGTGCTGACTCTGGAAACACCATATATTTT. Translation: CASSADSGNTIYF.

The chain couples TRBV7-1 to TRBJ1-2; no clear D gene. TRBV7-1 counts as an open reading frame of uncertain function. This CDR3 has 15 amino acids. V was clipped by 5 bases and J by 1 base, with 14 bases between them. In DNA form, the CDR3 reads TGTGCCAGCAGCGCCGAACTCACAAGTAACTATGGCTACACCTTC. This encodes CASSAELTSNYGYTF.

The V call is TRBV5-4, the J call TRBJ1-2; TRBD1 matches 8 bases. J gave up 10 bases and V 4 bases, and 3 bases lay outside the gene matches. The CDR3 has 11 amino acids. The germline V gene has CDR1 SGHNT and CDR2 YYREEE (reference sequence). CDR3: CASSTGQAYTF. The CDR3 nucleotides are TGTGCCAGCAGCACGGGACAGGCCTACACCTTC.

CDR3 DNA: TGTGCCAGCTCAGGGACTAGCGGGAGGATCGGTGAGCAGTTCTTC. Translated, it gives CASSGTSGRIGEQFF. This chain joins TRBV25-1 and TRBJ2-1, with 15 bases aligning to TRBD2. The CDR3 has 15 residues. With 8 bases clipped from V and 9 bases from J, the junction kept 8 bases outside the gene matches. Per the germline V gene, CDR1 is MGHDK and CDR2 is SYGVNS.

This chain uses TRBV5-1 with TRBJ2-1; D not resolved. V lost 5 bases, J lost 5 bases, and 11 bases lay in between. Per germline, CDR1 SGHRS and CDR2 YFSETQ. CDR3 size: 13 residues. CDR3 protein: CASSLSTNNEQFF. The CDR3 DNA reads as TGCGCCAGCAGTCTATCAACCAACAATGAGCAGTTCTTC.

This clone has a handful of counts. This chain joins TRBV11-3 and TRBJ2-3; D is ambiguous. The CDR3 loop spans 14 amino acids. The V end was cut by 5 bases, the J end by 0 bases, with 9 bases between. Germline CDR1 and CDR2: SGHNT and YENEEA. CDR3: CASSHRQSTDTQYF. The CDR3 DNA reads TGTGCCAGCAGCCACCGACAAAGCACAGATACGCAGTATTTT.

J is TRBJ2-7 and V is TRBV11-2, with D perhaps matching TRBD1 (7 bases). CDR1 is SGHAT and CDR2 is FQNNGV in the germline V gene. Trimming took 1 base from V and 2 from J, leaving 12 bases between them. The CDR3 consists of 15 residues. The CDR3 region is CASSLGGTVPYEQYF. CDR3 coding DNA: TGTGCCAGCAGCTTAGGCGGGACAGTACCCTACGAGCAGTACTTC.

The genes are TRBV6-9 and TRBJ2-5; D may be TRBD1 (6 bases). CDR1 and CDR2 (germline): MNHGY, SVAAGI. V was clipped by 8 bases and J by 0 bases, with 10 bases between them. The CDR3 is made up of 13 amino acids. CDR3 in DNA: TGTGCCAGCGGCCGGGACAACCAAGAGACCCAGTACTTC. Amino acid sequence: CASGRDNQETQYF.

This chain connects TRBV6-1 to TRBJ1-2, with 9 positions matching TRBD1. Germline V gene data show CDR1 as MNHNS and CDR2 as SASEGT. The CDR3 length is 13 residues. V lost 7 bases and J lost 7; bases outside the gene matches: 7. The CDR3 is CASIRQGVGGYTF. In DNA form, the CDR3 reads TGTGCCAGCATTCGACAGGGGGTAGGTGGCTACACCTTC.

The rearrangement joins TRBV7-8 to TRBJ2-1, with 12 nucleotides matching TRBD2. CDR3 length equals 15 residues. J was trimmed by 5 bases and V by 5 bases; bases with no gene match: 4. CDR1 is SGHVS, CDR2 FQNEAQ, per germline. The CDR3 loop is CASSPRTSGNNEQFF. For the CDR3, the DNA is TGTGCCAGCAGCCCTCGGACTAGCGGGAACAATGAGCAGTTCTTC.

This chain connects TRBV6-6 to TRBJ2-2; TRBD2 is a possible D gene (6 bases). Trimming removed 0 bases from V and 5 bases from J, with 13 bases in between. In germline, CDR1 is MNHNY, CDR2 SVGAGI (reference sequence). This CDR3 contains 16 residues. Written as DNA, the CDR3 is TGTGCCAGCAGTTACTCCTTTGGGCGGGGAACCGGGGAGCTGTTTTTT. This encodes CASSYSFGRGTGELFF.

This clone has only one observation. CDR3 DNA: TGTGCCAGCAGCTCACCCGGGCCGGGCGGCCAGCCCCAGCATTTT. Translation: CASSSPGPGGQPQHF. The rearrangement joins TRBV7-2 to TRBJ1-5, with D unclear. The CDR3 spans 15 residues. V dropped 4 bases and J dropped 7 bases, with 17 bases sitting between them. Per the germline V gene, CDR1 is SGHTA and CDR2 is FQGNSA.

The chain has TRBV2 and TRBJ2-3, with 7 bases aligning to TRBD2. Looked up from germline, CDR1 is SNHLY and CDR2 is FYNNEI. The trim removed 7 bases at V and 1 base at J, leaving 11 bases unmatched. The CDR3 consists of 16 residues. CDR3 sequence reads: CASIGGTRGGTDTQYF. The CDR3 bases are TGTGCCAGCATCGGGGGGACCCGTGGTGGCACAGATACGCAGTATTTT.

The chain recombines TRBV4-3 with TRBJ2-1; 8 nucleotides align to TRBD2. V was clipped by 7 bases and J by 9 bases; unmatched bases: 11. CDR1 is LGHNA and CDR2 is YSLEER in the germline V gene. This CDR3 spans 14 amino acids. The CDR3 coding sequence is TGCGCCAGCACCGTCCGGGGGGGAGGAATTGAGCAGTTCTTC. The encoded protein is CASTVRGGGIEQFF.

This chain uses TRBV6-4 with TRBJ2-1, with 10 bases identical to TRBD2. The germline V gene encodes CDR1 MRHNA and CDR2 SNTAGT. This CDR3 comprises 15 residues. Trimming at V came to 6 bases and at J to 6 bases, leaving 8 bases not matched to a gene. The CDR3 nucleotides read TGTGCCAGCAGCCCCGGGACTAGCGAAACCAATGAGCAGTTCTTC. It specifies CASSPGTSETNEQFF.

CDR3 in DNA: TGTGCCAGCAGCCCTGAAAGACAGGGTCCCTACGAGCAGTACTTC. It yields the protein CASSPERQGPYEQYF. This chain links TRBV7-9 with TRBJ2-7; TRBD1 agrees at 7 bases. Germline assignment: CDR1 SEHNR and CDR2 FQNEAQ (reference sequence). The CDR3 is 15 residues long. Trimming took 5 bases from V and 2 from J; bases not matched to a gene: 9. The full variable domain, its missing parts supplied by reference TRBV7-9 and TRBJ2-7, is DTGVSQNPRHKITKRGQNVTFRCDPISEHNRLYWYRQTLGQGPEFLTYFQNEAQLEKSRLLSDRFSAERPKGSFSTLEIQRTEQGDSAMYLCASSPERQGPYEQYFGPGTRLTVT.